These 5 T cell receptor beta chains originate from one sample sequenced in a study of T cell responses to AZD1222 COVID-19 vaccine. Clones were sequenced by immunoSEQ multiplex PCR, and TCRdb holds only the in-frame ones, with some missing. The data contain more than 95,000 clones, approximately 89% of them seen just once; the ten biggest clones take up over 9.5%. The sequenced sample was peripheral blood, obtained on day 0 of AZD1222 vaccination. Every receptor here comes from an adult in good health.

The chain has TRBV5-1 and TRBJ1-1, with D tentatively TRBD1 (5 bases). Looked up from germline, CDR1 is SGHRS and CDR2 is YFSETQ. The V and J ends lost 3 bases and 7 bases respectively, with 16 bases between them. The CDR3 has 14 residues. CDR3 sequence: CASSWDSQTGEAFF. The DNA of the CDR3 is TGCGCCAGCAGCTGGGACTCTCAAACGGGTGAAGCTTTCTTT.

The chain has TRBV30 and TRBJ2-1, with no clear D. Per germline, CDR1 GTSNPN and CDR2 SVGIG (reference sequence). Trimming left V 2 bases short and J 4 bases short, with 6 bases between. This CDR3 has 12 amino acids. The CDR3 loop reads CAWSPRYNEQFF. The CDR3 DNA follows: TGTGCCTGGAGTCCCCGTTACAATGAGCAGTTCTTC.

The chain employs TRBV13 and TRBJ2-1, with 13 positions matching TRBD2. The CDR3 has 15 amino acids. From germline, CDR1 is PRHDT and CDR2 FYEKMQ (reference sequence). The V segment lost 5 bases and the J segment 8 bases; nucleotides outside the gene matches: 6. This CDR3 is CASSAGTSGIYEQFF. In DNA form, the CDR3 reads TGTGCCAGCAGCGCCGGGACTAGCGGGATCTATGAGCAGTTCTTC.

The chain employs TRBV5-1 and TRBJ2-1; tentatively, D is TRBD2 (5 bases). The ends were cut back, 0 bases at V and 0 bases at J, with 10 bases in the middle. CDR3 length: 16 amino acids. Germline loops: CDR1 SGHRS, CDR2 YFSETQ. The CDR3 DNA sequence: TGCGCCAGCAGCTTGGGTGTGGGGAGCTCCTACAATGAGCAGTTCTTC. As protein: CASSLGVGSSYNEQFF. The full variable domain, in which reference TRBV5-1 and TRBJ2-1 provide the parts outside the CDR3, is KAGVTQTPRYLIKTRGQQVTLSCSPISGHRSVSWYQQTPGQGLQFLFEYFSETQRNKGNFPGRFSGRQFSNSRSEMNVSTLELGDSALYLCASSLGVGSSYNEQFFGPGTRLTVL.

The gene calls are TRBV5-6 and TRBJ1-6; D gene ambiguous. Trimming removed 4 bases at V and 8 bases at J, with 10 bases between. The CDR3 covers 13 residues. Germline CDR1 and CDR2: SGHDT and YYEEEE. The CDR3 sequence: CASSLAADSPLHF. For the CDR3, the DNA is TGTGCCAGCAGCCTAGCGGCGGATTCACCCCTCCACTTT.